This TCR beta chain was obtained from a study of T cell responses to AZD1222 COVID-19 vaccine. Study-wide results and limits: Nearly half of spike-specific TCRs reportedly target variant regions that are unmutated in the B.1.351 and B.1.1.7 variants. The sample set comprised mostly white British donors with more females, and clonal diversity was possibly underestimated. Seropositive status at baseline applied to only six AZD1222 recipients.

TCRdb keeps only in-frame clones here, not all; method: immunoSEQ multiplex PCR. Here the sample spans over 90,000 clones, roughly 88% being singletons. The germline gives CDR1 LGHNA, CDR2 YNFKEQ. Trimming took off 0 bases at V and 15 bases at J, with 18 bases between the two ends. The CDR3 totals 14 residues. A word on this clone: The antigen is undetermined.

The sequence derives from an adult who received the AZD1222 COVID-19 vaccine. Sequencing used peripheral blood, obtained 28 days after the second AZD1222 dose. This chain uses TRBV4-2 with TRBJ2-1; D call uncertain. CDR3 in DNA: TGTGCCAGCAGCCAAGACGGGCCAGCCCCGACTGTGTTCTTC. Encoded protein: CASSQDGPAPTVFF.